Each of the 4 T cell receptor beta chains below was sequenced from the same sample in a study of T cell repertoires in cytomegalovirus infection. Each CDR3 protein is one row after TCRdb ran MiXCR on the reads. This table holds hundreds of thousands of distinct CDR3 sequences, about 23% found once. The sequenced material came from CD8+ T cells from PBMCs. These receptors were taken from a human donor in good health (CMV status not recorded). Some clones in this sample may be carry-over from other donors' samples.

The V and J genes are TRBV3-1 and TRBJ1-4; maybe TRBD1 (5 bases). The V gene's germline CDR1 is LGHDT and CDR2 YNNKEL (reference sequence). The germline V and J ends were trimmed by 0 bases and 0 bases, with 14 bases remaining between them. This CDR3 has 18 residues. CDR3 in amino acids: CASSQDPGDYTTNEKLFF. CDR3 bases: TGTGCCAGCAGCCAAGATCCGGGGGACTATACAACTAATGAAAAACTGTTTTTT.

V usage is TRBV11-2 and J usage is TRBJ2-3; D is possibly TRBD2 (5 bases). This CDR3 has 15 amino acids. V lost 5 bases and J lost 5, with 17 bases in between. Germline V gene lookup returns CDR1 SGHAT and CDR2 FQNNGV. CDR3 protein: CASSPEARGGDTQYF. DNA for the CDR3: TGTGCCAGCAGCCCGGAGGCTAGAGGAGGAGATACGCAGTATTTT.

Only a few counts were recorded for this clonotype. The CDR3 DNA reads TGCAGCGGCAAGGGTTTGAACACCGGGGAGCTGTTTTTT. Translated: CSGKGLNTGELFF. This chain uses TRBV29-1 with TRBJ2-2; D gene unclear. V dropped 7 bases and J dropped 1 base, with 10 bases sitting between them. The CDR3 totals 13 residues. CDR1 SQVTM and CDR2 ANQGSEA come from the germline V gene.

This clonotype was seen a handful of times. This chain joins TRBV5-1 and TRBJ2-1; TRBD1 matches 7 bases. This CDR3 region has 16 residues. Germline trimming cut 3 bases from V and 3 bases from J; bases unmatched to any gene: 9. From germline, CDR1 is SGHRS and CDR2 YFSETQ. This CDR3 is CASSWGDREYYNEQFF. As DNA, the CDR3 is TGCGCCAGCAGCTGGGGAGACAGGGAGTACTACAATGAGCAGTTCTTC.